This entry is about one T cell receptor (beta chain). Its antigen remains unidentified. Naive CD8 cells comprised CD45RO-negative, CCR7-positively selected cells, excluding terminally differentiated effector memory CD45RA+ cells. The input for sorted-subset replicate PCRs was 200 to 250 ng DNA, around 30,000 T cell genomes. Clones were read by immunoSEQ multiplex PCR, and TCRdb kept only the in-frame ones, dropping some. The table lists about 2 million clones, over 85% of them singletons. This sample was included in a study of shared clonotypes between healthy human individuals. Broader study findings: Among donors, sharing of clonotypes was expected to be affected by sequencing depth. Across a handful of donors, naive CD4 shared roughly 5%, naive CD8 about 3.2%, memory CD4 more than 2%, memory CD8 more than 0.35%.

What was sequenced was naive CD8+ T cells sorted from blood. This TCR derives from a man between 18 and 29 years old in good health.

CDR3 in DNA: TGCGCCAGCAGCTTGGCTCGGGGGTCGGGCACAGATACGCAGTATTTT. Its translation is CASSLARGSGTDTQYF. This chain uses TRBV5-1 with TRBJ2-3; perhaps TRBD2 as D (6 bases). The ends were cut back, 0 bases at V and 1 base at J, with 12 bases in the middle. This CDR3 region has 16 residues. Per the germline V gene, CDR1 is SGHRS and CDR2 is YFSETQ. The full variable domain, with the rest looked up from reference TRBV5-1 and TRBJ2-3, is KAGVTQTPRYLIKTRGQQVTLSCSPISGHRSVSWYQQTPGQGLQFLFEYFSETQRNKGNFPGRFSGRQFSNSRSEMNVSTLELGDSALYLCASSLARGSGTDTQYFGPGTRLTVL.